These 23 T cell receptor beta chains came from one sample sequenced in a study of blood T cell repertoires in COVID-19. The data were produced by immunoSEQ multiplex PCR, yet TCRdb's version contains in-frame clones alone and is incomplete. The top ten clones hold more than 4.5% of a sample with 100,000 or so clones, about 85% of them seen once. The sample taken for sequencing was peripheral blood. Receptor source: a woman aged 45 to 65 with COVID-19, enrolled during active disease.

This clone was recorded only once. This chain connects TRBV5-4 to TRBJ1-2; 8 positions match TRBD1. This CDR3 has 15 residues. Trimming removed 0 bases from V and 7 bases from J; junction bases left unmatched: 8. The germline V gene encodes CDR1 SGHNT and CDR2 YYREEE (reference sequence). The CDR3 DNA reads as TGTGCCAGCAGCTTGGGAGGGACAGGCGCGCGTGGCTACACCTTC. Translating gives CASSLGGTGARGYTF.

This rearrangement joins TRBV27 to TRBJ1-6; 9 nucleotides agree with TRBD1. V shed 7 bases and J 3 bases; nucleotides not matched to a gene: 7. Germline loops: CDR1 MNHEY, CDR2 SMNVEV (reference sequence). This CDR3 comprises 16 residues. CDR3 sequence: CASTTGGAFYNSPLHF. The CDR3 DNA sequence: TGTGCCAGCACTACAGGGGGCGCGTTCTATAATTCACCCCTCCACTTT.

The genes are TRBV9 and TRBJ2-7, with TRBD2 identical over 9 bases. The CDR3 has 18 residues. Unmatched junction bases numbered 16, after V lost 2 bases and J lost 4 bases. The germline CDR1 and CDR2 sequences are SGDLS and YYNGEE. This CDR3 reads CASSVKKTSGPSSYEQYF. The CDR3, as DNA: TGTGCCAGCAGCGTCAAGAAGACTAGCGGTCCCTCGTCGTACGAGCAGTACTTC.

The gene calls are TRBV7-2 and TRBJ1-4; TRBD1 matches at 10 bases. J lost 7 bases, V lost 5 bases, and 7 bases had no gene match. Looked up from germline, CDR1 is SGHTA and CDR2 is FQGNSA. This CDR3 has 15 amino acids. The CDR3 protein is CASSRQGAASEKLFF. The CDR3 bases are TGTGCCAGCAGCAGACAGGGGGCCGCTAGTGAAAAACTGTTTTTT. Combining the CDR3 with reference TRBV7-2 and TRBJ1-4 gives the whole variable domain GAGVSQSPSNKVTEKGKDVELRCDPISGHTALYWYRQSLGQGLEFLIYFQGNSAPDKSGLPSDRFSAERTGGSVSTLTIQRTQQEDSAVYLCASSRQGAASEKLFFGSGTQLSVL.

V and J are TRBV6-6 and TRBJ1-6; D not resolved. V was shortened by 6 bases and J by 0 bases, with 6 bases between the two germline ends. This CDR3 region has 14 residues. Germline assignment: CDR1 MNHNY and CDR2 SVGAGI (reference sequence). The CDR3 sequence: CASRAFSYNSPLHF. The CDR3 nucleotides read TGTGCCAGCAGGGCCTTCTCCTATAATTCACCCCTCCACTTT.

V is TRBV7-3 and J is TRBJ2-5, with TRBD1 matching 7 bases. Germline trimming cut 0 bases from V and 4 bases from J; bases unmatched to any gene: 2. Germline CDR1 reads SGHTA; CDR2 reads FQGTGA. The CDR3 length is 14 residues. CDR3 bases: TGTGCCAGCAGCTTAACAGGGGGCGGAGAGACCCAGTACTTC. Translated: CASSLTGGGETQYF.

The gene calls are TRBV7-9 and TRBJ2-7, with 9 bases that match TRBD1. The CDR3 extends over 15 amino acids. The V and J ends lost 3 bases and 5 bases, in that order; junction bases with no gene match: 8. Germline V gene sequence: CDR1 SEHNR, CDR2 FQNEAQ (reference sequence). The CDR3 protein is CASSFSLGQGHEQYF. DNA of the CDR3: TGTGCCAGCAGCTTTTCCCTGGGACAGGGCCACGAGCAGTACTTC.

CDR3 loop: CASSQALHVGGVGNTIYF. The CDR3 coding sequence is TGTGCCAGCAGCCAAGCCTTACACGTAGGGGGCGTCGGAAACACCATATATTTT. The rearrangement uses TRBV3-1 (or the pseudogene TRBV3-2) and TRBJ1-3; 7 positions agree with TRBD1. From germline, CDR1 is LGHDT and CDR2 YNNKEL (reference sequence). Trimming took 1 base from V and 4 from J; bases not matched to a gene: 13. CDR3 size: 18 residues.

This clone showed up just once. This chain joins TRBV4-2 and TRBJ1-3; D is unresolved. Germline lookup yields CDR1 LGHNA and CDR2 YNFKEQ. The V end was cut by 1 base, the J end by 0 bases, with 7 bases between. The CDR3 is made up of 15 amino acids. For the CDR3, the DNA is TGTGCCAGCAGCCAAGTAGAGGGCTCTGGAAACACCATATATTTT. As protein: CASSQVEGSGNTIYF.

The J gene is TRBJ1-4, the V gene TRBV5-4; possible D gene TRBD1, 5 bases. Germline CDR1 SGHNT, CDR2 YYREEE (reference sequence). Deletions cut 2 bases from V and 4 bases from J, with 9 bases between. The CDR3 has 14 amino acids. CDR3: CASSFDQGNEKLFF. CDR3 DNA sequence: TGTGCCAGCAGCTTCGACCAGGGTAATGAAAAACTGTTTTTT.

The chain recombines TRBV5-1 with TRBJ1-2; D gene unclear. CDR1 is SGHRS, CDR2 YFSETQ, per germline. V lost 2 bases to trimming and J lost 0 bases, with 8 bases between them. This CDR3 spans 14 amino acids. The CDR3 DNA reads TGCGCCAGCAGCTTTGCAGGTTCTAACTATGGCTACACCTTC. Its protein product is CASSFAGSNYGYTF.

The V and J genes are TRBV20-1 and TRBJ1-2, with D unclear. V lost 6 bases, J lost 6 bases, and 5 bases lay in between. CDR3 length: 9 residues. CDR1 is DFQATT and CDR2 is SNEGSKA in the germline V gene (reference sequence). CDR3: CSALNGYTF. In DNA form, the CDR3 reads TGCAGTGCCTTAAATGGCTACACCTTC.

The V and J genes are TRBV19 and TRBJ1-2; D perhaps matches TRBD1 (6 bases). The CDR3 is 14 amino acids. Germline assignment: CDR1 LNHDA and CDR2 SQIVND (reference sequence). V shed 6 bases and J shed 13 bases, with 24 bases lying between them. The CDR3: CASSDLPLGGRLTF. CDR3 nucleotide sequence: TGTGCCAGTAGCGACCTCCCTCTGGGGGGGCGGCTCACCTTC.

This rearrangement joins TRBV28 to TRBJ1-2; TRBD1 aligns across 12 bases. V lost 5 bases to trimming and J lost 4 bases; unmatched junction nucleotides: 5. The CDR3 spans 15 residues. Germline V gene sequence: CDR1 MDHEN, CDR2 SYDVKM. The CDR3 bases are TGTGCCAGCAGTATGGGACAGGGGGCCCTCTATGGCTACACCTTC. Translation gives CASSMGQGALYGYTF.

This clone was seen a few times. The V and J genes are TRBV4-2 and TRBJ2-7, with 8 bases fitting TRBD2. Germline CDR1 and CDR2: LGHNA and YNFKEQ. J gave up 2 bases and V 1 base, and 13 bases lay outside the gene matches. CDR3 length equals 18 residues. CDR3 coding DNA: TGTGCCAGCAGCCAAGCCCCCGCGGGGGGCGAGCTGCCCTACGAGCAGTACTTC. Translating gives CASSQAPAGGELPYEQYF.

V usage is TRBV28 and J usage is TRBJ2-1, with 10 bases fitting TRBD2. Losses at the gene ends were 4 bases for V and 4 bases for J; bases not matched to a gene: 7. Germline CDR1 is MDHEN and CDR2 is SYDVKM. This CDR3 contains 16 residues. Written as DNA, the CDR3 is TGTGCCAGCAGTTCGTCTAGCGGGGGACAATACAATGAGCAGTTCTTC. Its protein is CASSSSSGGQYNEQFF.

This chain uses TRBV7-8 with TRBJ2-5, with 11 bases identical to TRBD2. Germline V gene data show CDR1 as SGHVS and CDR2 as FQNEAQ. Germline trimming cut 9 bases from V and 4 bases from J; bases unmatched to any gene: 4. The CDR3 is 13 amino acids. The CDR3 protein is CASSGGAVETQYF. Here the CDR3 DNA reads TGTGCCAGTAGCGGGGGGGCCGTAGAGACCCAGTACTTC. The full variable domain, with the rest looked up from reference TRBV7-8 and TRBJ2-5, is GAGVSQSPRYKVAKRGQDVALRCDPISGHVSLFWYQQALGQGPEFLTYFQNEAQLDKSGLPSDRFFAERPEGSVSTLKIQRTQQEDSAVYLCASSGGAVETQYFGPGTRLLVL.

The chain carries TRBV5-4 and TRBJ2-3; possibly TRBD2 for D (7 bases). The CDR3 spans 16 residues. Deletions cut 2 bases from V and 5 bases from J, with 18 bases between. Germline CDR1 SGHNT, CDR2 YYREEE (reference sequence). Here the CDR3 DNA reads TGTGCCAGCAGCTTCGCCGGGGGGCCACCCAGAGATACGCAGTATTTT. Amino acid sequence: CASSFAGGPPRDTQYF.

V gene TRBV7-9 combines with J gene TRBJ1-4; the D is unclear. CDR3 length equals 14 residues. The germline V and J ends were trimmed by 3 bases and 3 bases, with 8 bases remaining between them. CDR1 SEHNR and CDR2 FQNEAQ come from the germline V gene (reference sequence). In nucleotides, the CDR3 is TGTGCCAGCAGCTTGGCGGGTTCTAATGAAAAACTGTTTTTT. Encoded protein: CASSLAGSNEKLFF.

This rearrangement joins TRBV28 to TRBJ2-7; D may be TRBD1 (6 bases). The germline V and J ends were trimmed by 4 bases and 5 bases, with 15 bases remaining between them. This CDR3 has 14 amino acids. Germline V CDR1 and CDR2: MDHEN, SYDVKM. This CDR3 reads CASSSPQGRDEQYF. DNA of the CDR3: TGTGCCAGCAGTTCCCCGCAGGGGCGGGACGAGCAGTACTTC. Full variable domain (missing parts from reference TRBV28 and TRBJ2-7): DVKVTQSSRYLVKRTGEKVFLECVQDMDHENMFWYRQDPGLGLRLIYFSYDVKMKEKGDIPEGYSVSREKKERFSLILESASTNQTSMYLCASSSPQGRDEQYFGPGTRLTVT.

The J gene is TRBJ2-7, the V gene TRBV4-1; D may be TRBD2 (5 bases). From germline, CDR1 is MGHRA and CDR2 YSYEKL. This CDR3 is 15 amino acids long. V shed 0 bases and J shed 0 bases, with 9 bases lying between them. The CDR3 sequence: CASSQEGGTSYEQYF. As DNA, the CDR3 is TGCGCCAGCAGCCAAGAAGGAGGAACCTCCTACGAGCAGTACTTC.

The chain recombines TRBV5-1 with TRBJ2-1, with 12 nucleotides matching TRBD2. This CDR3 contains 16 residues. V shed 0 bases and J 6 bases; nucleotides not matched to a gene: 4. Germline lookup yields CDR1 SGHRS and CDR2 YFSETQ. The CDR3 protein is CASSLVPSGGANEQFF. The CDR3 DNA follows: TGCGCCAGCAGCTTGGTACCTAGCGGGGGGGCCAATGAGCAGTTCTTC.

This chain links TRBV27 with TRBJ2-7; 10 bases align to TRBD1. The J segment lost 2 bases and the V segment lost 5 bases, leaving 3 bases of the junction unmatched. Germline lookup yields CDR1 MNHEY and CDR2 SMNVEV (reference sequence). The CDR3 spans 14 residues. The CDR3 sequence: CASSHGTGAYEQYF. The CDR3 DNA follows: TGTGCCAGCAGTCACGGGACAGGGGCCTACGAGCAGTACTTC.